Below are 30 T cell receptor beta chains sequenced from a single sample in a study of cytomegalovirus exposure and HLA in healthy donors. 60 Vbeta and 13 Jbeta primers were used in PCR. Libraries were prepared by immunoSEQ multiplex PCR; TCRdb keeps only in-frame clonotypes and omits some of them. This sample has over 110,000 clones, with 70% to 85% found just once. Sequencing used PBMCs. These receptors were taken from a male donor in good health and CMV-seronegative.

This clone came up once. The genes are TRBV7-9 and TRBJ2-6; 7 bases line up with TRBD2. CDR3 length equals 17 residues. Trimming at V came to 7 bases and at J to 3 bases, leaving 12 bases not matched to a gene. The germline CDR1 and CDR2 sequences are SEHNR and FQNEAQ (reference sequence). The CDR3 region is CASIPRVAGVGANVLTF. CDR3 DNA sequence: TGTGCCAGCATCCCACGCGTGGCGGGAGTTGGGGCCAACGTCCTGACTTTC.

This clone was detected only a few times. The V and J genes are TRBV27 and TRBJ2-2, with a tentative D call TRBD2 (6 bases). The CDR3 runs 14 residues. The V end lost 5 bases, the J end lost 2 bases, and 9 bases lay between the germline ends. Germline V gives CDR1 MNHEY, CDR2 SMNVEV (reference sequence). The CDR3 DNA reads as TGTGCCAGCAGTGCCGGGACTAACACCGGGGAGCTGTTTTTT. This translates into CASSAGTNTGELFF.

This clone showed up just a few times. The J gene is TRBJ2-5, the V gene TRBV9, with TRBD2 as a possible D gene (5 bases). Trimming removed 4 bases from V and 5 bases from J, with 15 bases in between. Germline lookup yields CDR1 SGDLS and CDR2 YYNGEE. The CDR3 has 14 amino acids. The CDR3 DNA sequence: TGTGCCAGCAGCACCCTTCGAGGCGGGGAGACCCAGTACTTC. Residues: CASSTLRGGETQYF.

The chain uses TRBV27 and TRBJ2-7, with D maybe TRBD2 (7 bases). Germline V gene data show CDR1 as MNHEY and CDR2 as SMNVEV (reference sequence). The V gene lost 5 bases and the J gene lost 6 bases, with 20 bases spanning the gap. CDR3 length: 15 residues. CDR3 bases: TGTGCCAGCAGTCCTACTAGTGGGGGGGCGGGCGAGCAGTACTTC. Translating it yields CASSPTSGGAGEQYF.

This clone was recorded only once. The chain couples TRBV10-3 to TRBJ1-2; unclear D gene. The germline CDR1 and CDR2 sequences are ENHRY and SYGVKD. V lost 6 bases and J lost 4, with 15 bases in between. This CDR3 contains 14 residues. The CDR3 DNA follows: TGTGCCATCAGACTAGACACTAACTCCTATGGCTACACCTTC. Protein product: CAIRLDTNSYGYTF.

The V gene is TRBV7-8, the J gene TRBJ1-1, with D maybe TRBD1 (5 bases). Germline CDR1 is SGHVS and CDR2 is FQNEAQ. Trimming removed 8 bases from V and 6 bases from J, with 10 bases in between. The CDR3 length is 11 residues. Written as DNA, the CDR3 is TGTGCCAGCTTGGGGGGGGCTGAAGCTTTCTTT. This gives the protein CASLGGAEAFF.

In this sample, this clone turned up a few times. This sequence joins TRBV18 and TRBJ2-7; 7 positions agree with TRBD2. With 5 bases clipped from V and 1 base from J, the junction kept 2 bases outside the gene matches. Per the germline V gene, CDR1 is KGHSH and CDR2 is LQKENI. The CDR3 has 13 residues. In nucleotides, the CDR3 is TGTGCCAGCTCAGCAGCGGGATCCTACGAGCAGTACTTC. Protein: CASSAAGSYEQYF.

This rearrangement joins TRBV29-1 to TRBJ1-1, with 9 nucleotides matching TRBD1. CDR1 and CDR2 from the germline V gene are SQVTM and ANQGSEA. The V gene end was trimmed by 4 bases and the J gene end by 7 bases; junction bases not matched to a gene: 7. This CDR3 has 13 amino acids. This chain's CDR3 is CSVGTGTGIEAFF. The CDR3 DNA sequence: TGCAGCGTTGGAACCGGGACAGGGATTGAAGCTTTCTTT.

This chain links TRBV7-3 with TRBJ2-1; 8 bases match TRBD2. V trimming: 1 base; J trimming: 8 bases; junction bases outside the gene matches: 1. CDR1 is SGHTA, CDR2 FQGTGA, per germline. The CDR3 loop spans 13 amino acids. CDR3 nucleotide sequence: TGTGCCAGCAGCTTAATGCGGGAGGATGAGCAGTTCTTC. Protein product: CASSLMREDEQFF.

V gene TRBV30 combines with J gene TRBJ2-5; TRBD1 is a possible D gene (5 bases). Germline CDR1 reads GTSNPN; CDR2 reads SVGIG (reference sequence). The length of the CDR3 is 13 residues. The V and J ends lost 0 bases and 7 bases respectively, with 12 bases between them. CDR3 sequence reads: CAWSVQGAGTQYF. The CDR3 bases are TGTGCCTGGAGTGTACAAGGGGCAGGGACCCAGTACTTC. Based on the CDR3 plus reference TRBV30 and TRBJ2-5, the full variable domain is SQTIHQWPATLVQPVGSPLSLECTVEGTSNPNLYWYRQAAGRGLQLLFYSVGIGQISSEVPQNLSASRPQDRQFILSSKKLLLSDSGFYLCAWSVQGAGTQYFGPGTRLLVL.

The CDR3 DNA is TGCGCCAGCAGCCACGGGACTCTGCCGGGCAATGAGCAGTTCTTC. Amino acid sequence: CASSHGTLPGNEQFF. This chain joins TRBV4-3 and TRBJ2-1, with a tentative D call TRBD2 (6 bases). Between the trimmed V and J ends, which lost 3 bases and 6 bases, there was a span of 15 bases. The germline V gene encodes CDR1 LGHNA and CDR2 YSLEER. This CDR3 has 15 amino acids.

The V gene is TRBV18, the J gene TRBJ1-5; 7 bases line up with TRBD1. J was trimmed by 0 bases and V by 3 bases; bases with no gene match: 14. Germline values: CDR1 KGHSH, CDR2 LQKENI. The CDR3 runs to 19 residues. The CDR3 region is CASSPLLEDRVDSNQPQHF. The CDR3 DNA follows: TGTGCCAGCTCACCCTTGCTCGAAGACAGGGTTGATAGCAATCAGCCCCAGCATTTT. The whole variable domain, remainder taken from reference TRBV18 and TRBJ1-5, is NAGVMQNPRHLVRRRGQEARLRCSPMKGHSHVYWYRQLPEEGLKFMVYLQKENIIDESGMPKERFSAEFPKEGPSILRIQQVVRGDSAAYFCASSPLLEDRVDSNQPQHFGDGTRLSIL.

The J gene is TRBJ2-3, the V gene TRBV6-5; possible D gene TRBD2, 6 bases. V lost 0 bases to trimming and J lost 4 bases, with 11 bases between them. Germline assignment: CDR1 MNHEY and CDR2 SVGAGI. The CDR3 has 15 amino acids. CDR3 sequence reads: CASSYSGLRSDTQYF. The CDR3 DNA sequence: TGTGCCAGCAGTTACTCGGGACTTAGGTCAGATACGCAGTATTTT.

The rearrangement uses TRBV15 and TRBJ1-5, with D tentatively TRBD1 (5 bases). CDR3 length: 15 residues. Looked up from germline, CDR1 is LNHNV and CDR2 is YYDKDF (reference sequence). V was pared by 5 bases and J by 4 bases, with 15 bases between. CDR3: CATSHGGGPNQPQHF. As DNA, the CDR3 is TGTGCCACCAGCCATGGGGGAGGGCCAAATCAGCCCCAGCATTTT. Using reference TRBV15 and TRBJ1-5 for the parts outside the CDR3, the full variable domain is DAMVIQNPRYQVTQFGKPVTLSCSQTLNHNVMYWYQQKSSQAPKLLFHYYDKDFNNEADTPDNFQSRRPNTSFCFLDIRSPGLGDTAMYLCATSHGGGPNQPQHFGDGTRLSIL.

The chain uses TRBV7-9 and TRBJ2-1; TRBD1 matches 7 bases. The germline CDR1 and CDR2 sequences are SEHNR and FQNEAQ (reference sequence). The CDR3 is made up of 15 amino acids. J lost 3 bases, V lost 5 bases, and 7 bases had no gene match. DNA of the CDR3: TGTGCCAGCAGCCCGGGACAGCGGATCTACAATGAGCAGTTCTTC. As protein: CASSPGQRIYNEQFF. The variable domain in full, completed from reference TRBV7-9 and TRBJ2-1, reads DTGVSQNPRHKITKRGQNVTFRCDPISEHNRLYWYRQTLGQGPEFLTYFQNEAQLEKSRLLSDRFSAERPKGSFSTLEIQRTEQGDSAMYLCASSPGQRIYNEQFFGPGTRLTVL.

This clone has a single count. This chain uses TRBV30 with TRBJ2-7; the D gene is possibly TRBD1 (6 bases). V lost 4 bases, J lost 3 bases, and 10 bases lay in between. The V gene's germline CDR1 is GTSNPN and CDR2 SVGIG (reference sequence). CDR3 length: 12 residues. CDR3 region: CAWNRVGYEQYF. CDR3 sequence (DNA): TGTGCCTGGAACAGGGTGGGCTACGAGCAGTACTTC.

This rearrangement joins TRBV5-6 to TRBJ2-1; D might be TRBD2 (6 bases). Germline V gene sequence: CDR1 SGHDT, CDR2 YYEEEE. This CDR3 spans 13 amino acids. V was shortened by 5 bases and J by 8 bases, with 14 bases between the two germline ends. The CDR3 DNA reads TGTGCCAGCAGTCAGACTAGTAGAGATGAGCAGTTCTTC. Encoded protein: CASSQTSRDEQFF.

The rearrangement links TRBV7-2 to TRBJ1-2; D perhaps matches TRBD1 (6 bases). V lost 1 base, J lost 9 bases, and 24 bases lay in between. Germline CDR1 SGHTA, CDR2 FQGNSA. The CDR3 length is 17 residues. The CDR3 protein is CASSLVTVAAGDPSYTF. CDR3 sequence (DNA): TGTGCCAGCAGCTTAGTTACGGTGGCGGCAGGGGATCCGAGCTACACCTTC.

The chain joins TRBV15 to TRBJ1-3; no clear D gene. V gave up 0 bases and J gave up 0 bases, with 9 bases separating them. Germline V gene data show CDR1 as LNHNV and CDR2 as YYDKDF (reference sequence). The CDR3 consists of 16 residues. The CDR3 sequence is CATSRDGLASGNTIYF. In DNA, the CDR3 is TGTGCCACCAGCAGAGATGGCCTGGCCTCTGGAAACACCATATATTTT.

The table lists this clone with a count of one. The chain carries TRBV27 and TRBJ2-5, with D perhaps matching TRBD1 (6 bases). Trimming stripped 6 bases from V and 5 bases from J, with 13 bases between. The CDR3 consists of 13 residues. Germline V lookup: CDR1 MNHEY, CDR2 SMNVEV (reference sequence). Written as DNA, the CDR3 is TGTGCCAGCAGCCAGGACAGACCGGAGACCCAGTACTTC. Protein sequence: CASSQDRPETQYF.

V gene TRBV6-6 combines with J gene TRBJ2-7, with 9 bases identical to TRBD2. Germline CDR1 and CDR2: MNHNY and SVGAGI (reference sequence). The CDR3 covers 14 residues. V trimming: 7 bases; J trimming: 7 bases; junction bases outside the gene matches: 11. CDR3 sequence (DNA): TGTGCCAGCACCCACGGGACTAGCCGGGAGGAGCAGTACTTC. Amino acid sequence: CASTHGTSREEQYF.

J is TRBJ2-2 and V is TRBV6-5; D gene ambiguous. V was pared by 2 bases and J by 5 bases, with 12 bases between. Germline lookup yields CDR1 MNHEY and CDR2 SVGAGI. This CDR3 comprises 15 residues. CDR3 DNA: TGTGCCAGCAGTTACGGCTACCTGAGGACCGGGGAGCTGTTTTTT. Its translation: CASSYGYLRTGELFF.

CDR3 sequence (DNA): TGTGCCAGCAACCATGGGCGGGGATATGGCACTGAAGCTTTCTTT. Protein sequence: CASNHGRGYGTEAFF. The gene calls are TRBV7-9 and TRBJ1-1; D is uncertain. CDR3 length: 15 residues. Per germline, CDR1 SEHNR and CDR2 FQNEAQ (reference sequence). Trimming took off 7 bases at V and 4 bases at J, with 19 bases between the two ends.

V is TRBV18 and J is TRBJ2-1, with 16 bases identical to TRBD2. CDR3 length: 16 residues. Germline values: CDR1 KGHSH, CDR2 LQKENI. V was clipped by 3 bases and J by 6 bases; unmatched bases: 2. DNA of the CDR3: TGTGCCAGCTCACCCGGGACTAGCGGGAGGGCCAATGAGCAGTTCTTC. Encoded protein: CASSPGTSGRANEQFF.

The CDR3 DNA reads as TGTGCCAGCAGCGTAGATGAGACTAGCGGGAGTAACGAGCAGTTCTTC. This sequence encodes CASSVDETSGSNEQFF. J is TRBJ2-1 and V is TRBV9; the match to TRBD2 covers 12 bases. Germline V gene lookup returns CDR1 SGDLS and CDR2 YYNGEE. The CDR3 contains 16 residues. V dropped 0 bases and J dropped 10; count of bases not matched to a gene: 8. Supplemented by reference TRBV9 and TRBJ2-1, the full variable domain reads DSGVTQTPKHLITATGQRVTLRCSPRSGDLSVYWYQQSLDQGLQFLIQYYNGEERAKGNILERFSAQQFPDLHSELNLSSLELGDSALYFCASSVDETSGSNEQFFGPGTRLTVL.

The V call is TRBV7-2, the J call TRBJ2-7, with a weak D call TRBD1 (6 bases). The CDR3 extends over 15 amino acids. The V end lost 5 bases, the J end lost 3 bases, and 17 bases lay between the germline ends. Looked up from germline, CDR1 is SGHTA and CDR2 is FQGNSA. CDR3 nucleotides: TGTGCCAGCAGCCCGCCCGCCGGGACAAACTACGAGCAGTACTTC. Protein: CASSPPAGTNYEQYF.

The V call is TRBV28, the J call TRBJ2-1, with 7 bases lining up with TRBD2. The V gene's germline CDR1 is MDHEN and CDR2 SYDVKM. V was pared by 8 bases and J by 10 bases, with 17 bases of the junction left unmatched. The CDR3 totals 15 residues. The CDR3 loop reads CASHRLGPKGGEQFF. In nucleotides, the CDR3 is TGTGCCAGCCATCGATTAGGGCCCAAGGGAGGGGAGCAGTTCTTC.

The chain joins TRBV4-3 to TRBJ2-5, with 9 bases aligning to TRBD2. The J call may be incorrect, as the DNA end agrees better with TRBJ2-7. In germline, CDR1 is LGHNA, CDR2 YSLEER. There are 19 residues in the CDR3. The CDR3 is CASSQEGSGAGAGGYEQYF. The CDR3, as DNA: TGCGCCAGCAGCCAAGAAGGATCGGGGGCAGGAGCGGGAGGCTACGAGCAGTACTTC.

CDR3 sequence: CAWSQRNIQYF. Here the CDR3 DNA reads TGTGCCTGGAGTCAGAGGAACATTCAGTACTTC. The J gene is TRBJ2-4, the V gene TRBV30; no firm D call. The CDR3 is made up of 11 amino acids. The germline V gene has CDR1 GTSNPN and CDR2 SVGIG (reference sequence). V was trimmed by 2 bases and J by 7 bases, leaving 6 bases between them. The full variable domain, in which reference TRBV30 and TRBJ2-4 provide the parts outside the CDR3, is SQTIHQWPATLVQPVGSPLSLECTVEGTSNPNLYWYRQAAGRGLQLLFYSVGIGQISSEVPQNLSASRPQDRQFILSSKKLLLSDSGFYLCAWSQRNIQYFGAGTRLSVL.

The V call is TRBV7-8, the J call TRBJ2-7; 11 bases agree with TRBD1. Trimming at V came to 5 bases and at J to 3 bases, leaving 6 bases not matched to a gene. The CDR3 spans 15 residues. CDR1 and CDR2 (germline): SGHVS, FQNEAQ. The DNA for the CDR3 is TGTGCCAGCAGCCCCTGGGACAGGGGGGGCTACGAGCAGTACTTC. It specifies CASSPWDRGGYEQYF.